The subject of this entry is one T cell receptor beta chain. This sample was taken from a study of OX40 agonist ivuxolimab in advanced cancers. On the study more broadly: Two cutaneous melanoma patients and one hepatocellular carcinoma patient, three in all, had partial responses.

The method was immunoSEQ multiplex PCR; TCRdb's version includes in-frame clones alone and lacks a portion of them. The repertoire consists of over 65,000 clones, with 85% to 90% occurring once and the leading ten covering approximately 8%. Trimming removed 6 bases at V and 8 bases at J, with 14 bases between. The CDR3 has 13 residues. From germline, CDR1 is LNHDA and CDR2 SQIVND (reference sequence). This clonotype was sampled from an adult with an advanced solid tumor such as melanoma, head and neck, liver or kidney cancer. The sample was CD4+ or CD8+ T cells sorted from blood, taken in a trial of the OX40 agonist ivuxolimab. The V call is TRBV19, the J call TRBJ1-5; D is ambiguous. CDR3 bases: TGTGCCAGTAGAATGGTCCAGGAGGAGCCCCAGCATTTT. This translates into CASRMVQEEPQHF.